These T cell receptor beta chains were read from a single sample in a study of blood T cell repertoires in COVID-19. The method was immunoSEQ multiplex PCR; TCRdb's version includes in-frame clones alone and lacks a portion of them. The sample consists of a few hundred thousand clones, about 88% of them appearing once. The specimen was peripheral blood. Source of these receptors: a woman aged 55-70 years with COVID-19, enrolled during active disease. Both conserved end residues are part of each CDR3. Each record gives: J gene, V gene, clone size, D gene, CDR3 DNA, CDR3 protein. D genes are given only for firm matches. Size is omitted from some rows. Given values are once, few, many or a class for expanded clones.

TRBJ2-7 TRBV19 - - TGTGCCAGTAGTATAGATCTCTGGAGGGGCTACGAGCAGTACTTC CASSIDLWRGYEQYF
TRBJ1-4 TRBV19 once - TGTGCCAGTAGTATTCCTACAGGGACAACTAATGAAAAACTGTTTTTT CASSIPTGTTNEKLFF
TRBJ2-3 TRBV7-2 - - TGTGCCAGCAGCGTGACCGGGAGTAGAACAGATACGCAGTATTTT CASSVTGSRTDTQYF
TRBJ2-7 TRBV6-6 - TRBD2 TGTGCCAGCAGTACGAGCGGGAGGCGGGGCTCCTACGAGCAGTACTTC CASSTSGRRGSYEQYF
TRBJ2-2 TRBV7-8 - - TGTGCCAGCAGCTTATCCGGGAACACCGGGGAGCTGTTTTTT CASSLSGNTGELFF
TRBJ1-4 TRBV19 - - TGTGCCAGTAGTATCGGGTCTTTGGGTGGAAAACTGTTTTTT CASSIGSLGGKLFF
TRBJ2-7 TRBV7-8 - TRBD2 TGTGCCAGCAGCTTATCCGTCGGACTAGCGGGAAAGTTTTACGAGCAGTACTTC CASSLSVGLAGKFYEQYF
TRBJ1-2 TRBV6-1 - - TGTGCCAGCAGTGAGGAGAGCTTAGACAGAAGGCCTAACTATGGCTACACCTTC CASSEESLDRRPNYGYTF
TRBJ1-2 TRBV18 - TRBD1 TGTGCCAGCTCCCGGATCGGACAGGGCGGTAGAGGCTACACCTTC CASSRIGQGGRGYTF
TRBJ1-4 TRBV20-1 - - TGCAGTGCCCCTTCTAGGGAAAAACTGTTTTTT CSAPSREKLFF
TRBJ1-3 TRBV5-8 - TRBD1 TGTGCCAGCAGCTTGGCCTGGACAGGGGCTGGAAACACCATATATTTT CASSLAWTGAGNTIYF
TRBJ1-3 TRBV2 - - TGTGCCAGCAGTGAAGTTAGGGGCTCTGGAAACACCATATATTTT CASSEVRGSGNTIYF
TRBJ2-1 TRBV9 - - TGTGCCAGCAGCGTAGTAGGTGGGGCTGGGGGGAATGAGCAGTTCTTC CASSVVGGAGGNEQFF